This entry lists 3 T cell receptor beta chains sequenced from one sample in a study of cytomegalovirus exposure and HLA in healthy donors. The PCR ran on 60 Vbeta and 13 Jbeta primers. Produced via immunoSEQ multiplex PCR; TCRdb's table is partial and in-frame only. The table includes about 150,000 clones, approximately 68% detected once. The sample consisted of PBMCs. These receptors were taken from a man aged 55 to 70 in good health and CMV-seronegative.

This clone showed up just a few times. The J gene is TRBJ1-3, the V gene TRBV5-1; no clear D gene. Trimming took 4 bases from V and 0 from J, leaving 8 bases between them. Germline loops: CDR1 SGHRS, CDR2 YFSETQ. The CDR3 is made up of 14 amino acids. The CDR3 DNA is TGCGCCAGCAGCCTGGCACTCTCTGGAAACACCATATATTTT. Residues: CASSLALSGNTIYF.

The chain is built from TRBV9 and TRBJ2-3; maybe TRBD2 (5 bases). Trimming cost V 0 bases and J 4 bases, with 9 bases left between them. The CDR3 has 14 amino acids. Looked up from germline, CDR1 is SGDLS and CDR2 is YYNGEE. The CDR3 spells CASSVAYGADTQYF. Written as DNA, the CDR3 is TGTGCCAGCAGCGTAGCGTACGGGGCAGATACGCAGTATTTT.

This clone appeared once. The V and J genes are TRBV7-3 and TRBJ2-7; possibly TRBD1 for D (6 bases). The CDR3 sequence is 13 residues long. From germline, CDR1 is SGHTA and CDR2 FQGTGA. V was shortened by 0 bases and J by 6 bases, with 9 bases between the two germline ends. The CDR3 DNA is TGTGCCAGCAGCTTAACGTTAGGGGGCGAGCAGTACTTC. Its translation: CASSLTLGGEQYF. Using reference TRBV7-3 and TRBJ2-7 for the parts outside the CDR3, the full variable domain is GAGVSQTPSNKVTEKGKYVELRCDPISGHTALYWYRQSLGQGPEFLIYFQGTGAADDSGLPNDRFFAVRPEGSVSTLKIQRTERGDSAVYLCASSLTLGGEQYFGPGTRLTVT.